A single count supports the clone carrying this TCR beta chain. Generated by immunoSEQ multiplex PCR, the TCRdb table keeps only in-frame clones and is missing some. The sample records 200,000 to 300,000 clones, 70% to 85% being singletons. This sample is part of a study of blood T cell repertoires in COVID-19. The CDR3 runs 15 residues. Germline-derived CDR1 and CDR2 are MNHEY and SVGAGI. Trimming pared 4 bases from V and 10 bases from J, leaving 20 bases between. The sequencing sample was made of peripheral blood. The sequence came from a woman of 80 years or more with acute or convalescent COVID-19. The rearrangement joins TRBV6-5 to TRBJ2-1; a weak D match, TRBD1 (5 bases). In DNA form, the CDR3 reads TGTGCCAGCAGTTCTAGACAGCCTATCCCAAGCGAGCAGTTCTTC. It codes for CASSSRQPIPSEQFF.